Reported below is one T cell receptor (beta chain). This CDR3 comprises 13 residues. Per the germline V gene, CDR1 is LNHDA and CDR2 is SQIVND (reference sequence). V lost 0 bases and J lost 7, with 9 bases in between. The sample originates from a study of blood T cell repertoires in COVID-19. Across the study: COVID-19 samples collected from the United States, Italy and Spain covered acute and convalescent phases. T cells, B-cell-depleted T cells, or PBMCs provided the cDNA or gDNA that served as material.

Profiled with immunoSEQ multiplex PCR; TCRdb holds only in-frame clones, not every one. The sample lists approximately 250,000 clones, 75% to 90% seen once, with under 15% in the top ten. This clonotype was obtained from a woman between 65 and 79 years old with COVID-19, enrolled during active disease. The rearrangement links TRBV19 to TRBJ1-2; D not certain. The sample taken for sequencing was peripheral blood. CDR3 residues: CASSIEGLLGYTF. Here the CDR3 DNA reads TGTGCCAGTAGTATAGAGGGCCTTCTTGGCTACACCTTC.